This entry features one TCR beta chain sequence. The data derive from a study of blood T cell repertoires in COVID-19. Overall study context: Acute-phase and convalescent COVID-19 samples originated in the United States, Italy and Spain. PBMCs, B-cell-depleted T cells, or T cells provided the cDNA or gDNA that made up the material.

The germline V gene encodes CDR1 SGHNT and CDR2 YYREEE (reference sequence). The V end was cut by 3 bases, the J end by 8 bases, with 18 bases between. This CDR3 region has 15 residues. Profiled with immunoSEQ multiplex PCR; TCRdb holds only in-frame clones, not every one. The sample records tens of thousands of clones, 80% to 95% being singletons. The chain links TRBV5-4 to TRBJ2-1; tentatively, D is TRBD2 (6 bases). The specimen sequenced was peripheral blood. The source is a man older than 75 with acute or convalescent COVID-19. This CDR3 reads CASSSRRAWGDEQFF. CDR3 coding DNA: TGTGCCAGCAGCTCCCGCCGAGCCTGGGGGGATGAGCAGTTCTTC.